The present T cell receptor beta chain was sequenced within a study of blood T cells in healthy people across ages. Regarding the study as a whole: Considered underestimates were the diversity estimates obtained from one million T cells.

This clonotype was detected only a few times. Its antigen is currently unknown. V shed 6 bases, J shed 2 bases, and the junction held 7 bases outside the gene matches. Per the germline V gene, CDR1 is MNHEY and CDR2 is SMNVEV (reference sequence). This CDR3 contains 15 residues. Combining a sample-barcoded 5' primer with a J-beta primer mix, a second PCR ran for roughly 7 to 12 cycles. MiXCR was run by TCRdb on the 5' RACE reads, yielding one entry per CDR3 protein. The sample has 1.5 million to 2 million distinct CDR3 sequences; about 39% are singletons. The sequencing input was blood. This TCR was sampled from a human donor in good health. The chain joins TRBV27 to TRBJ2-5, with 9 bases matching TRBD1. The CDR3 region is CASRTGGIKQETQYF. DNA for the CDR3: TGTGCCAGCAGGACAGGGGGGATCAAACAAGAGACCCAGTACTTC.